This T cell receptor beta chain was sequenced for a study of response to subunit inactivated influenza vaccine. General study results and limits: Authors suggested each seasonal flu vaccination may recruit only limited numbers of new T cells.

In TCRdb, the RT-PCR reads were re-called with MiXCR into one record per CDR3 protein. The profile shows around 520,000 distinct CDR3 sequences, about 10% of them singletons. This CDR3 contains 15 residues. Germline V gene lookup returns CDR1 LGHNA and CDR2 YNFKEQ. V gave up 0 bases and J gave up 0 bases, with 7 bases separating them. About this clonotype: Its cognate antigen is unknown.

The chain is built from TRBV4-2 and TRBJ2-3; D is unclear. The receptor comes from a man aged 45-65 years who received an inactivated influenza vaccine. The material sequenced was PBMCs from blood, taken on the day of vaccination. The CDR3 here is CASSQDQISTDTQYF. DNA of the CDR3: TGTGCCAGCAGCCAAGACCAGATTAGCACAGATACGCAGTATTTT.